This entry features one TCR beta chain sequence. This clone was recorded once. This clone's antigen is unknown. Per-base qualities were not stored, and no clone one base away is much larger. The donors were healthy, HIV-negative adults with no recently reported acute infections or vaccinations. Every donor was a Caucasian adult living in Nashville, Tennessee, USA. CD4+ T cells were enriched by magnetic negative selection, after which naive cells were positively selected on CD45RA and the negative fraction was taken as the memory subset. Blood was collected by leukapheresis, and PBMCs were isolated by Ficoll-Histopaque density gradient centrifugation and then cryopreserved in liquid nitrogen vapor phase. Purity and quantity of every magnetically sorted T cell population were checked by analytical flow cytometry. Genomic DNA was isolated from every sorted fraction and measured by UV absorbance on a Nanodrop 2000c.

This specimen comes from a study of shared clonotypes between healthy human individuals (TCRdb year 2020). Context from the whole study: Two women and a few men aged 18 to 49 years were included in the cohort. Per donor, three plates each were used for CD4 naive and CD4 memory, two for CD8 naive, and one for CD8 memory. To estimate repertoire size and how much clonotype sharing occurs between individuals, the study deeply sequenced the blood TCR repertoires of 5 or 6 healthy adults. To increase sequencing depth and limit assay-specific biases, different laboratories used diverse techniques to prepare libraries and sequence TCR repertoires. Between about 0.8 and 9 billion PBMCs per donor were obtained by leukapheresis. Broader findings and caveats from the paper: The small number of donors limited the genetic and exposure-history diversity represented. Higher generation probabilities were observed for clonotypes shared by all four sorted-subset donors than for non-shared clonotypes. Larger estimated clonotype richness was generally found for naive subsets than for memory subsets. Based on pairwise subsampling, the degree of clonotype sharing among donors was expected to be affected by sequencing depth. Approximately 5% of naive CD4, 3.5% of naive CD8, around 2.3% of memory CD4, and over 0.35% of memory CD8 clonotypes were shared across a few donors. Sampling was restricted to blood, and TCR repertoires in tissue are likely to differ from TCR repertoires in blood. Incomplete sequencing was indicated by rarefaction of sorted-subset datasets, despite the large sequencing depth.

Using the deep immunoSEQ assay, multiplex PCR amplified TCR CDR3 regions from genomic DNA. Extracted genomic DNA from each cell subset was spread evenly across all wells of several immunoSEQ 96-well plates, with each plate serving as a replicate. Each replicate PCR for sorted subsets received roughly 0.2 ug genomic DNA, equal to 28,000 or so T cell genomes. Purified libraries were quantified with a Qubit 3.0 fluorometer, sized on a Bioanalyzer 2100, and re-quantified with the KAPA Library Quantification kit. Every immunoSEQ 96-well plate was sequenced on a dedicated single-read 150-cycle Illumina NextSeq 550 flow cell. The authors' analysis ran thus. Because the immunoSEQ output included only junctional sequences and no quality scores, the filtering could not be the same as the filtering used for full-length reads. To assign V/J genes and CDR3, sequences were annotated against IMGT germline references using PyIR, a Python wrapper for IgBLAST v1.9. Reads with weak V/J assignments (E-value above 1e-6), missing CDR3, stop codons, out-of-frame junctions, or ambiguous translated residues were removed. A V3J clonotype was defined by an identical inferred V gene, J gene, and CDR3 amino acid sequence. The percentage overlap between two repertoires was calculated by dividing the number of shared unique clonotypes by the size of the smaller repertoire. Three approaches were used to assess repertoire richness: RTK rarefaction, the Chao1 estimator, and Recon v2.1 estimates of unobserved clonotypes. Generation probabilities for all TCRbeta clonotypes obtained by the gDNA method from a handful of donors were computed using OLGA. In its TCRdb copy, this immuneACCESS table keeps in-frame sequences only and misses some clones. Where compared with another copy, unresolved V genes explain less than half of these, and the others have no known cause. For V, J and clone size, that table is used; D and trimming come from the DNA. This sample is represented by under 2.5 million clones; under 95% of them were singletons. The ten largest clones add up to 0.37% of the sample.

The junction carries 19 bases between V and J, which are trimmed by 1 base and 0 bases respectively. Spanning cysteine to phenylalanine, the CDR3 consists of 19 amino acids. Only CDR3 DNA remains: 57 bases, in frame from the first base. Via the germline V gene, CDR1 is SGHNT and CDR2 YENEEA. Sequenced: naive CD4+ T cells from PBMCs. The sample's cell subset or site, from its label and the paper: CD45RA+ positively selected. This TCR was sampled from a man between 18 and 29 years old in good health. Some clones in this sample may be carry-over from other donors' samples. This sequence uses TRBV11-3 and TRBJ2-1, with the D assignment possibly TRBD1 or TRBD2, given 5 matching bases for each. The CDR3 sequence is CASSLGGYGAPSSYNEQFF. Here is the DNA: TGTGCCAGCAGCTTAGGGGGGTACGGGGCTCCTAGCTCCTACAATGAGCAGTTCTTC.